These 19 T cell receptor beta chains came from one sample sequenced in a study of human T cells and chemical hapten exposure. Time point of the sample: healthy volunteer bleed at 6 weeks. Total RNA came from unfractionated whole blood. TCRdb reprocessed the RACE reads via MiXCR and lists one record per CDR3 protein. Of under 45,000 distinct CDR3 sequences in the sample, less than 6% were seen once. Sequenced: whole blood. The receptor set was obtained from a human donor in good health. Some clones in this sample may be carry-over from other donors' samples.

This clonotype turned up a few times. CDR3 amino acids: CASSETYNSPLHF. The CDR3 nucleotides are TGTGCCAGCAGTGAGACGTATAATTCACCCCTCCACTTT. This sequence joins TRBV6-5 and TRBJ1-6; D is uncertain. The germline V gene has CDR1 MNHEY and CDR2 SVGAGI. The CDR3 is 13 residues long. V was cut by 5 bases and J by 4 bases, with 6 bases left in between.

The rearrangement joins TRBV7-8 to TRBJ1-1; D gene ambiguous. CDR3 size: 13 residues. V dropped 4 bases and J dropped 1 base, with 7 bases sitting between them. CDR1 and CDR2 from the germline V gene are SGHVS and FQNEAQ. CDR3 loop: CASSSVGNTEAFF. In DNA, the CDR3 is TGTGCCAGCAGCTCCGTCGGGAACACTGAAGCTTTCTTT. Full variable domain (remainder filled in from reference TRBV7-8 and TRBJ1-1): GAGVSQSPRYKVAKRGQDVALRCDPISGHVSLFWYQQALGQGPEFLTYFQNEAQLDKSGLPSDRFFAERPEGSVSTLKIQRTQQEDSAVYLCASSSVGNTEAFFGQGTRLTVV.

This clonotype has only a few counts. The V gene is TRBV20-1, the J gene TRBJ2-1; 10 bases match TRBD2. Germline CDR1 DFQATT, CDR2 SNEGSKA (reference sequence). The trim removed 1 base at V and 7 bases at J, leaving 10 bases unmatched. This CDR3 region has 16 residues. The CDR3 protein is CSARVSQREGMNEQFF. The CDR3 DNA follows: TGCAGTGCTAGAGTTAGCCAGCGGGAGGGTATGAATGAGCAGTTCTTC.

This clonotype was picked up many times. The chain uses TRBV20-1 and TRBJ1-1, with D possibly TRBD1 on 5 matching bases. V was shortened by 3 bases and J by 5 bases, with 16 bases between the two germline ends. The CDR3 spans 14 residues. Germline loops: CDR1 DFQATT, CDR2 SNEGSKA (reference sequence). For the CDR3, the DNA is TGCAGTGCTAGGGGGGACGGGGTAGGAACTGAAGCTTTCTTT. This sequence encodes CSARGDGVGTEAFF.

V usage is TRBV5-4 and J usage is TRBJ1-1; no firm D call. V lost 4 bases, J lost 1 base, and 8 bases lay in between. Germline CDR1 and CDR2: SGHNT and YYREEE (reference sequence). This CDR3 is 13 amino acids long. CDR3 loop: CASSKNSNTEAFF. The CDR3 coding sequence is TGTGCCAGCAGCAAGAACTCGAACACTGAAGCTTTCTTT.

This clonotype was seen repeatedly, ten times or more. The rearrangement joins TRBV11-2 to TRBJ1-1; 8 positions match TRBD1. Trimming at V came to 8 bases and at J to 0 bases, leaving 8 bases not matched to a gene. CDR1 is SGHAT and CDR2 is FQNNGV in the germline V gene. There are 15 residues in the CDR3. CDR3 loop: CASLKTGALNTEAFF. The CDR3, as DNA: TGTGCCAGCTTAAAGACAGGGGCCCTGAACACTGAAGCTTTCTTT.

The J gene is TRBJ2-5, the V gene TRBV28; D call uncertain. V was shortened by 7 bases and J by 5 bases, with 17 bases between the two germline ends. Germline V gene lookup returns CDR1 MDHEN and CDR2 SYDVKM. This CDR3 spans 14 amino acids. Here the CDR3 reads CASTRSNIGETQYF. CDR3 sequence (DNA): TGTGCCAGCACCAGGAGTAATATAGGGGAGACCCAGTACTTC.

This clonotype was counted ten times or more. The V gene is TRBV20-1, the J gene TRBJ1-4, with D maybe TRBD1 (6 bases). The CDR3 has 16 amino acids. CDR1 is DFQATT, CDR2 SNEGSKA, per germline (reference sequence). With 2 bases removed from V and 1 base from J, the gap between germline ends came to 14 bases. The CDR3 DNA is TGCAGTGCTAGACTCGGGGGGGCGAAAACTAATGAAAAACTGTTTTTT. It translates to CSARLGGAKTNEKLFF.

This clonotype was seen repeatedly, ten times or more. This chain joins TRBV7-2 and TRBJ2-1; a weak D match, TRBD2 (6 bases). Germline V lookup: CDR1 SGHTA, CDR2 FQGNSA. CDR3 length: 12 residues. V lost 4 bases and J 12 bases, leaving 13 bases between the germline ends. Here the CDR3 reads CASSSASDRQFF. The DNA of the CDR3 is TGTGCCAGCAGCTCCGCTAGCGATCGGCAGTTCTTC. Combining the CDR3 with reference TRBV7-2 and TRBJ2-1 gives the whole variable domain GAGVSQSPSNKVTEKGKDVELRCDPISGHTALYWYRQSLGQGLEFLIYFQGNSAPDKSGLPSDRFSAERTGGSVSTLTIQRTQQEDSAVYLCASSSASDRQFFGPGTRLTVL.

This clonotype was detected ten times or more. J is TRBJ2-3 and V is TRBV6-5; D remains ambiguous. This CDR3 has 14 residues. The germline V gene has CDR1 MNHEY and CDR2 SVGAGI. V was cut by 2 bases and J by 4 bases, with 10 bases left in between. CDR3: CASSYERQSDTQYF. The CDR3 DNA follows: TGTGCCAGCAGTTACGAGAGACAATCAGATACGCAGTATTTT.

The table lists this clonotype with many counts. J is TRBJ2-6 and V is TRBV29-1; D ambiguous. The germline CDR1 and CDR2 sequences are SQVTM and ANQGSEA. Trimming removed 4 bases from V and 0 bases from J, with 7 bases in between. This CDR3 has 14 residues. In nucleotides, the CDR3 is TGCAGCGTTGCAGTAGCCTCTGGGGCCAACGTCCTGACTTTC. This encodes CSVAVASGANVLTF.

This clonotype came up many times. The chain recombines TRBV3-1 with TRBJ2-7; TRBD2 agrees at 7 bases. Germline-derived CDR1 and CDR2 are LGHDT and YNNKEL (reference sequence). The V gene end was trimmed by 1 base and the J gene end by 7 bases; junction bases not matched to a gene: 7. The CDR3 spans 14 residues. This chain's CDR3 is CASSQGGSSGEQYF. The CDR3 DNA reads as TGTGCCAGCAGCCAAGGAGGGAGTAGCGGGGAGCAGTACTTC.

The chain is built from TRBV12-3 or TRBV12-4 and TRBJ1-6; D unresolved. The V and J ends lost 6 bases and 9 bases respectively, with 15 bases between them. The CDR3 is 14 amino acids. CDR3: CASSINPSGSPLHF. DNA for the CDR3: TGTGCCAGCAGCATAAATCCGTCGGGTTCACCCCTCCACTTT.

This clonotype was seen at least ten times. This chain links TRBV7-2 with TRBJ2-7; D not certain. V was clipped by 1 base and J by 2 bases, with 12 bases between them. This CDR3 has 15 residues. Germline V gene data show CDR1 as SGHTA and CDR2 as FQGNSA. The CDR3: CASSLDPNPAYEQYF. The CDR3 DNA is TGTGCCAGCAGCTTAGATCCTAACCCAGCCTACGAGCAGTACTTC. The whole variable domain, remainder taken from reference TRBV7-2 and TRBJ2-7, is GAGVSQSPSNKVTEKGKDVELRCDPISGHTALYWYRQSLGQGLEFLIYFQGNSAPDKSGLPSDRFSAERTGGSVSTLTIQRTQQEDSAVYLCASSLDPNPAYEQYFGPGTRLTVT.

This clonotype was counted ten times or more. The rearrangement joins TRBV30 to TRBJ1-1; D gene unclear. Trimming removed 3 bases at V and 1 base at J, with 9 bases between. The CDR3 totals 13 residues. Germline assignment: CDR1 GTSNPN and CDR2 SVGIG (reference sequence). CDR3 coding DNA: TGTGCCTGGAGACGGACGCAGAACACTGAAGCTTTCTTT. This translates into CAWRRTQNTEAFF.

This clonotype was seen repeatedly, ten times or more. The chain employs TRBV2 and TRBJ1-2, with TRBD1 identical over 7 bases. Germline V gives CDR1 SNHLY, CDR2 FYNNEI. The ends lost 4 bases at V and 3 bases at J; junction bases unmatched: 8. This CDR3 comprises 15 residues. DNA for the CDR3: TGTGCCAGCAGTGCGGAACAGGGGCCCTACTATGGCTACACCTTC. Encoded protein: CASSAEQGPYYGYTF.

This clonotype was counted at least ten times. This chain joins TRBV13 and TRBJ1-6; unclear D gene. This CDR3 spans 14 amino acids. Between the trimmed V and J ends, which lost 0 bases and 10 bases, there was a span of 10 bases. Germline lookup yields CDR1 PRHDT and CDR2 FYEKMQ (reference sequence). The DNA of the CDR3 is TGTGCCAGCAGCTTAGGGGAGGTGGGATCACCCCTCCACTTT. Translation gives CASSLGEVGSPLHF.

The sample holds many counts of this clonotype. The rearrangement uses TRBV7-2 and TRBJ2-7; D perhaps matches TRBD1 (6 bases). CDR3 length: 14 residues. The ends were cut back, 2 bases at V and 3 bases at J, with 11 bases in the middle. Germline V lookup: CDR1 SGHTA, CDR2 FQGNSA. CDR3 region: CASSLQGPHYEQYF. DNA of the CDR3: TGTGCCAGCAGCTTACAGGGGCCACACTACGAGCAGTACTTC. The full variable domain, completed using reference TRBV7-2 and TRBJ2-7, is GAGVSQSPSNKVTEKGKDVELRCDPISGHTALYWYRQSLGQGLEFLIYFQGNSAPDKSGLPSDRFSAERTGGSVSTLTIQRTQQEDSAVYLCASSLQGPHYEQYFGPGTRLTVT.

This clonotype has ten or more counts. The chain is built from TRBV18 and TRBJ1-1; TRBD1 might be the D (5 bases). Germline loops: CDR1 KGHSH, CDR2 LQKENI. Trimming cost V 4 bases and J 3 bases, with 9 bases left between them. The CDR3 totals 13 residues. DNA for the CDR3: TGTGCCAGCTCACAGGGGCGAGACACTGAAGCTTTCTTT. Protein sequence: CASSQGRDTEAFF.